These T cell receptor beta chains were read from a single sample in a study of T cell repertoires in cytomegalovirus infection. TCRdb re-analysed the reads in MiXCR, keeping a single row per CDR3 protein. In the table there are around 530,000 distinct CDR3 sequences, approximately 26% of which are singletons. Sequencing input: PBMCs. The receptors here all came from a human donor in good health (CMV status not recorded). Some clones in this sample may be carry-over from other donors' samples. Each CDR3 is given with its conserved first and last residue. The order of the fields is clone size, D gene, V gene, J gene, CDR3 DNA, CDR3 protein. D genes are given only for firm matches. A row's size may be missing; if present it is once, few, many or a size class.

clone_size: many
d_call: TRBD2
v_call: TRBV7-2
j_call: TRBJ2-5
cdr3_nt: TGTGCCAGCAGCTTAGATAGCGGGAGGGCCCAAGAGACCCAGTACTTC
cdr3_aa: CASSLDSGRAQETQYF

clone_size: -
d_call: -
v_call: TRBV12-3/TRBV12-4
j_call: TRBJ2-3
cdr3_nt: TGTGCCAGTTGTGCACTGGGGGGAGGCGGCCTCTTGGATACGCAGTATTTT
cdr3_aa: CASCALGGGGLLDTQYF

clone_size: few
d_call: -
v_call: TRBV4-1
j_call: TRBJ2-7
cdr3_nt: TGCGCCAGCAGCCAAGAACCGCTCCCCAGCTCCTACGAGCAGTACTTC
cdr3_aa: CASSQEPLPSSYEQYF

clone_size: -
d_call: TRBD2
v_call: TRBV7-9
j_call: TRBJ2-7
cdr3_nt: TGTGCCAGCAGCTCGATCAAAATACTAGCGGGAGGGTACCACGAGCAGTACTTC
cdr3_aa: CASSSIKILAGGYHEQYF

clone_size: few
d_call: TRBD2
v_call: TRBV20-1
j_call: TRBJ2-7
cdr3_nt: TGCAGTGCTAGAAAACTAGCGGGAGGTGAGCAGTACTTC
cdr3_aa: CSARKLAGGEQYF

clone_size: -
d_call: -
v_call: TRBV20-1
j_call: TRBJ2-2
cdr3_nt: TGCAGTGCTAGAGAAAGCACAGGAGGGACAGCCACCGGGGAGCTGTTTTTT
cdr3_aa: CSARESTGGTATGELFF

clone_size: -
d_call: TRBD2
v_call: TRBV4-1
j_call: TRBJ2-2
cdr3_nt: TGCGCCAGCAGAACAACTAGCGGGAGGACCGGGGAGCTGTTTTTT
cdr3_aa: CASRTTSGRTGELFF

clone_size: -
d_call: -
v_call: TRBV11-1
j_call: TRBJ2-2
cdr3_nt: TGTGCCAGCAGCTCCGCCGTGGGGGCTGGCGGGGAGCTGTTTTTT
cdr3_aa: CASSSAVGAGGELFF

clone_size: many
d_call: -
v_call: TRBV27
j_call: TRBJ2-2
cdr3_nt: TGTGCCAGCAGTTTAGGACAGAACACCGGGGAGCTGTTTTTT
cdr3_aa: CASSLGQNTGELFF

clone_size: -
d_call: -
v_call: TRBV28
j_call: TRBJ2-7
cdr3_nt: TGTGCCAGCAGTTTATTGGCAGGAGCGGGTGTCAACGAGCAGTACTTC
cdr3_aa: CASSLLAGAGVNEQYF

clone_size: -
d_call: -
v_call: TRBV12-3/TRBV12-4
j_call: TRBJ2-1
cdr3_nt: TGTGCCAGCAGTTTACGACAGGGACTGGGAAATGAGCAGTTCTTC
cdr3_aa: CASSLRQGLGNEQFF

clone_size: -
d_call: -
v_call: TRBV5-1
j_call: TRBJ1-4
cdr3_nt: TGCGCCAGCAGCTTGAACGGGGCCTATAATGAAAAACTGTTTTTT
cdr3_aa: CASSLNGAYNEKLFF

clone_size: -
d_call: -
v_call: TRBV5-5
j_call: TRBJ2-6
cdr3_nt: TGTGCCAGCAGCCTTTTTCACTCTGGGGCCAACGTCCTGACTTTC
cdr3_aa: CASSLFHSGANVLTF

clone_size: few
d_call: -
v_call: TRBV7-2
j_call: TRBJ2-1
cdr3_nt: TGTGCCAGCAGCCCGGGGGGCAGGGATCCTTACAATGAGCAGTTCTTC
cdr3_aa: CASSPGGRDPYNEQFF

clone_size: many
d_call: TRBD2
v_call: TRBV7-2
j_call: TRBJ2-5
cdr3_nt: TGTGCCAGCAGCTTAAGCGGGAGAGGGGGCCAAGAGACCCAGTACTTC
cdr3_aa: CASSLSGRGGQETQYF

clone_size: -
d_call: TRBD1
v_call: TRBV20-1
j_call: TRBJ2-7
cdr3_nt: TGCAGTGCTGTAAGAACAGGGGCCGAGCAGTACTTC
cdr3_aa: CSAVRTGAEQYF

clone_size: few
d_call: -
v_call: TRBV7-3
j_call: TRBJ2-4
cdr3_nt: TGTGCCAGCAGCTCGATGCAGGGGAGGGAGGCCAAAAACATTCAGTACTTC
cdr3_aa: CASSSMQGREAKNIQYF

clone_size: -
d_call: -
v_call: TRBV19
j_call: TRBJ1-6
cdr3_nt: TGTGCCAGTGGCCGTACCAATTCACCCCTCCACTTT
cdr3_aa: CASGRTNSPLHF

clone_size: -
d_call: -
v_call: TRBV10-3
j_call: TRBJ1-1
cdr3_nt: TGTGCCATCAGTGACCGGGGGAGAGCTCGAGCTTTCTTT
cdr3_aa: CAISDRGRARAFF

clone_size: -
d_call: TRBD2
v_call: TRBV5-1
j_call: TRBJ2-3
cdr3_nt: TGCGCCAGCAGCCCCGGACTAGCGGGCTCCCCTAGCACAGATACGCAGTATTTT
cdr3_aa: CASSPGLAGSPSTDTQYF

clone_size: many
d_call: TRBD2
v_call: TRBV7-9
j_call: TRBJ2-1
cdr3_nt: TGTGCCAGCAGCTTATCCAGGGAGGGCCAGGGTGAGCAGTTCTTC
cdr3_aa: CASSLSREGQGEQFF

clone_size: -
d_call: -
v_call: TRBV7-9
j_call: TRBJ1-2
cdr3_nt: TGTGCCAGCAGCTTAGATCGTATGGGGACTAACTATGGCTACACCTTC
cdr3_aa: CASSLDRMGTNYGYTF

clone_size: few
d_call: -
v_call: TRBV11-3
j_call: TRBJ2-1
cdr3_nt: TGTGCCAGCAGCTTACCCCCCGGGAATGAGCAGTTCTTC
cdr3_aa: CASSLPPGNEQFF

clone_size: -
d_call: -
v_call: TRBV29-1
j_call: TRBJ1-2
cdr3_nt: TGCAGCGCTGAAGCGGGGTATGGCTACACCTTC
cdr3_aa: CSAEAGYGYTF

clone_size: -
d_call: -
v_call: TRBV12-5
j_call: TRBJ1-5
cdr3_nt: TGTGCTAGTGGTTTGGCTATCCAACAGCCCCATAGCAATCAGCCCCAGCATTTT
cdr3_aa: CASGLAIQQPHSNQPQHF

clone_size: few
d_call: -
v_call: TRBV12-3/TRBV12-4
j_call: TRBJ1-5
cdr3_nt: TGTGCCAGCACCCCCAACAGGGTCCACGGGCCCCAGCATTTT
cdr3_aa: CASTPNRVHGPQHF

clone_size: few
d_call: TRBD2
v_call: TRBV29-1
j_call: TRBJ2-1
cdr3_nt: TGCAGCGTTGAAGTTGGACTAGCCATCATTGAGCAGTTCTTC
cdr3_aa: CSVEVGLAIIEQFF

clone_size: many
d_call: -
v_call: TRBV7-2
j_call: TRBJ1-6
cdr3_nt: TGTGCCAGCAGCTTAGTGGGCTCCAATTCACCCCTCCACTTT
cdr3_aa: CASSLVGSNSPLHF

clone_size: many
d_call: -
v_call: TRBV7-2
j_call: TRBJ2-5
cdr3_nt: TGTGCCAGCAGCTCCCGTAGGGGCCAAGAGACCCAGTACTTC
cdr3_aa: CASSSRRGQETQYF

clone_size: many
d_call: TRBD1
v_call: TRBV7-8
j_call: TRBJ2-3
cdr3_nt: TGTGCCAGCAGCTCATACAGGGGTGCAGATACGCAGTATTTT
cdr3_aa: CASSSYRGADTQYF

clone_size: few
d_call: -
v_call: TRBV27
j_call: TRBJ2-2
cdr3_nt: TGTGCCAGCAGTTATGGTCCGGGAGCGGACACCGGGGAGCTGTTTTTT
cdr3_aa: CASSYGPGADTGELFF

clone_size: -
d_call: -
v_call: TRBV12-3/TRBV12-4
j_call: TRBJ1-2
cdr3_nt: TGTGCCAGCAGTTTGTCGGCGGAGGTACGCGCGGGCTACACCTTC
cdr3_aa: CASSLSAEVRAGYTF

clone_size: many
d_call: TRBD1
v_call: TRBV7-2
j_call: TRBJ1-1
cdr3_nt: TGTGCCAGCAGCATCGGACAGGGGAACACTGAAGCTTTCTTT
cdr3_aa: CASSIGQGNTEAFF

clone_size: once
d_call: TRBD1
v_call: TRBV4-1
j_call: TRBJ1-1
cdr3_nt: TGCGCCAGCAGCCAAGATAACGTCCGACAGGGAGTCAACACTGAAGCTTTCTTT
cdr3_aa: CASSQDNVRQGVNTEAFF

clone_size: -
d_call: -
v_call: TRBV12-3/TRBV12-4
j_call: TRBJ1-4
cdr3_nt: TGTGCCAGCAGTTTTTCGACTGGCGAAAAACTGTTTTTT
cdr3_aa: CASSFSTGEKLFF

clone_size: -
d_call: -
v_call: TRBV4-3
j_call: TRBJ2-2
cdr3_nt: TGCGCCAGCAGCCAGCAGGGTTTCGCGAACACCGGGGAGCTGTTTTTT
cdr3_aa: CASSQQGFANTGELFF

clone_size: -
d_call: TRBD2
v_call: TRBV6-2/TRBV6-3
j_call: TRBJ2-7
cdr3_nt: TGTGCCAGCAGTTACATGGTTCTAGCGGGATTACCCTACGAGCAGTACTTC
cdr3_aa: CASSYMVLAGLPYEQYF

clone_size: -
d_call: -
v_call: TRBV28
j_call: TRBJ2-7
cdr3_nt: TGTGCCAGCACCTACAGTCCTCATCAGGGCTACGAGCAGTACTTC
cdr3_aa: CASTYSPHQGYEQYF

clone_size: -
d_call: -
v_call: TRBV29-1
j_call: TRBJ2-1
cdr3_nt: TGCAGCGTTCTTGCGGAGAACCACAATGAGCAGTTCTTC
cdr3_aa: CSVLAENHNEQFF

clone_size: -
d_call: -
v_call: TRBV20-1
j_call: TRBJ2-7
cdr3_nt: TGCAGTCGTGACAGGAACGGGGGCGAGCAGTACTTC
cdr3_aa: CSRDRNGGEQYF

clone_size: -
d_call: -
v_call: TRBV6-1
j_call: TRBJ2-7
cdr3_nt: TGTGCCAGCAGTCGAAGACGGACATTCCGCCACGAGCAGTACTTC
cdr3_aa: CASSRRRTFRHEQYF

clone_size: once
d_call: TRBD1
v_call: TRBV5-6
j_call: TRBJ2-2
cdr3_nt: TGTGCCAGCAGCTCGGACAGGGGATGGGTCGGGGAGCTGTTTTTT
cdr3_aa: CASSSDRGWVGELFF

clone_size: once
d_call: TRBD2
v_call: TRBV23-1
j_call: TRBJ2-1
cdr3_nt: TGCGCCAGCAGTCCGGAGACTAGCGGGAGGGCCTCTGAGCAGTTCTTC
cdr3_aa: CASSPETSGRASEQFF

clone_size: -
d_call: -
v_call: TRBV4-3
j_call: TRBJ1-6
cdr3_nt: TGCGCCAGCAGCCAGGAGGTCTCACGTTCACCCCTCCACTTT
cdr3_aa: CASSQEVSRSPLHF

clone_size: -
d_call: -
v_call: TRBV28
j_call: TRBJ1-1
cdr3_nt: TGTGCCAGCAGGTACTCGATTACTGAAGCTTTCTTT
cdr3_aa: CASRYSITEAFF

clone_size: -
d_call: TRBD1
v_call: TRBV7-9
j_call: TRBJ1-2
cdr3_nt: TGTGCCAGCAGCCCTGAAGGGGGCGGACCCGCTAGAGATCTGGGCTACACCTTC
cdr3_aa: CASSPEGGGPARDLGYTF